This paragraph reports one TCR beta chain. This entry is derived from a study of CD8 T cells in Susac syndrome. Trimming at V came to 5 bases and at J to 6 bases, leaving 4 bases not matched to a gene. The CDR3 loop spans 13 amino acids. Germline V gene sequence: CDR1 SGHDT, CDR2 YYEEEE. cDNA came from approximately 0.5 to 1 ug RNA primed by random hexamers. TCRdb redid the calling of the immunoSEQ multiplex PCR reads with MiXCR, one entry per CDR3 protein. This table holds 170,000 or so distinct CDR3 sequences, about 94% found once. The chain combines TRBV5-6 with TRBJ2-2; TRBD1 agrees at 7 bases. The clonotype was recovered from a human donor with multiple sclerosis. The sample was CD4+ T cells from PBMCs. The CDR3 region is CASRPGTAGELFF. The CDR3 region has the DNA TGTGCCAGCAGACCCGGGACAGCCGGGGAGCTGTTTTTT. Using reference TRBV5-6 and TRBJ2-2 for the parts outside the CDR3, the full variable domain is DAGVTQSPTHLIKTRGQQVTLRCSPKSGHDTVSWYQQALGQGPQFIFQYYEEEERQRGNFPDRFSGHQFPNYSSELNVNALLLGDSALYLCASRPGTAGELFFGEGSRLTVL.